The subject of this entry is one TCR beta chain. The antigen remains undetermined. This specimen includes other DNA sequences encoding the same CDR3. CDR1 and CDR2 (germline): KGHSH, LQKENI. This CDR3 has 13 residues. Trimming at V came to 0 bases and at J to 6 bases, leaving 0 bases not matched to a gene. The data stem from a study of beta chain features in type 1 diabetes. Sequencing targeted expressed TCRB transcripts, as all isolated RNA had been reverse transcribed. TCRdb's copy holds only in-frame clones and misses some; the assay was immunoSEQ multiplex PCR. This table holds more than 550,000 clones, 11% to 15% found once. Study-wide findings and caveats: In all four CD4+ subsets, TCRB CDR3 length was significantly, moderately reduced in type 1 diabetes. Short templates might get an advantage during PCR, and this would be equal in patients and controls.

Material: naive CD4+ T cells from blood. The sequence came from a man aged 18 to 29 with type 1 diabetes. The rearrangement uses TRBV18 and TRBJ2-3; 7 nucleotides match TRBD2. The CDR3 region has the DNA TGTGCCAGCTCACCACCGGGAGGGGATACGCAGTATTTT. It codes for CASSPPGGDTQYF.